This TCR beta chain was observed in a study of blood T cell repertoires in COVID-19. At the level of the study: Acute and convalescent COVID-19 specimens originated in the United States, Italy and Spain.

Trimming removed 6 bases from V and 5 bases from J, with 14 bases in between. The CDR3 loop spans 13 amino acids. CDR1 and CDR2 from the germline V gene are ENHRY and SYGVKD. The table came from immunoSEQ multiplex PCR; TCRdb's copy has only in-frame clones and leaves some out. Of 60,000 to 90,000 clones detected, 80% to 95% appear once; the ten largest clones hold 0.77%. Sequencing input: peripheral blood. The chain employs TRBV10-3 and TRBJ2-7, with TRBD2 as a possible D gene (5 bases). This TCR came from a woman of 80 years or more with acute or convalescent COVID-19. The DNA for the CDR3 is TGTGCCATCAGAGGCGGCCCCGGGGACGAGCAGTACTTC. This encodes CAIRGGPGDEQYF.